The present TCR beta chain was sequenced within a study of PD-1 blockade in classical Hodgkin lymphoma. Study observations and caveats: Although disease activity or prior therapy may be involved, causes of the repertoire differences remain undefined.

Method: immunoSEQ multiplex PCR; TCRdb's copy keeps in-frame clones and lacks some. The table lists about 20,000 clones, 75% to 90% of them singletons. All patients experienced relapse after autologous stem cell transplantation, and brentuximab vedotin exposure was variable. Worth noting for this clone: The antigen is undetermined.

V lost 2 bases, J lost 4 bases, and 2 bases stayed unmatched. The CDR3 runs 13 residues. Germline V lookup: CDR1 GTSNPN, CDR2 SVGIG (reference sequence). The sequence came from a human donor with classical Hodgkin lymphoma. Here the sequenced sample was peripheral blood mononuclear cells (PBMCs), taken at baseline. The chain links TRBV30 to TRBJ1-5; 7 bases are a match to TRBD1. The CDR3 loop is CAWSPTGNQPQHF. The CDR3 DNA reads as TGTGCCTGGAGTCCGACAGGGAATCAGCCCCAGCATTTT.